The 20 T cell receptor beta chains below were found in one sample sequenced in a study of T-cell reconstitution after alpha-beta-depleted transplantation in children. Preparation of the TCRbeta library was carried out with unique molecular identifiers. TCRdb independently ran MiXCR on the PCR reads; one entry per CDR3 protein. The sample records some 600,000 distinct CDR3 sequences, approximately 13% being singletons. The sequenced sample was PBMCs, mostly from graft donor cells, obtained 360 days after TCRalphabeta/CD19-depleted stem cell transplant. These receptors were taken from a male patient aged 10 to 17 who had a stem cell transplant for acute myeloid leukemia, so the T cells may come from the graft donor.

This clonotype was seen ten or more times. The V and J genes are TRBV12-3 or TRBV12-4 and TRBJ2-1; TRBD2 aligns across 11 bases. The CDR3 is 16 amino acids. With 4 bases clipped from V and 7 bases from J, the junction kept 9 bases outside the gene matches. CDR3 DNA: TGTGCCAGCAGTTCATTAGCGGGAGGGCCGGGGAATGAGCAGTTCTTC. Translation: CASSSLAGGPGNEQFF.

This clonotype has ten or more counts. The junction does not match germline at one end; this may be a read error. This chain links TRBV5-1 with TRBJ2-7; TRBD2 agrees at 11 bases. Germline CDR1 and CDR2: SGHRS and YFSETQ. CDR3 size: 15 residues. The CDR3 bases are TGTGCCAGCAGCGGCGGGACTAGCGGCTCCTACGAGCAGTACTTC. This translates into CASSGGTSGSYEQYF.

The CDR3 DNA sequence: TGCAGTGCTTCCCAGACACCAGCTTTTACCTACGAGCAGTACTTC. Amino acid sequence: CSASQTPAFTYEQYF. V usage is TRBV20-1 and J usage is TRBJ2-7, with no clear D. V was shortened by 5 bases and J by 2 bases, with 19 bases between the two germline ends. The germline V gene encodes CDR1 DFQATT and CDR2 SNEGSKA (reference sequence). This CDR3 region has 15 residues.

The chain links TRBV27 to TRBJ2-1; D not certain. Germline V gene sequence: CDR1 MNHEY, CDR2 SMNVEV (reference sequence). Trimming pared 5 bases from V and 0 bases from J, leaving 8 bases between. The CDR3 runs 14 residues. The chain's CDR3 is CASSVIRSYNEQFF. The CDR3, as DNA: TGTGCCAGCAGTGTTATCCGCTCCTACAATGAGCAGTTCTTC.

This clonotype was seen a few times. The rearrangement uses TRBV5-1 and TRBJ2-1; 8 bases map to TRBD2. The CDR3 contains 16 residues. V was pared by 0 bases and J by 3 bases, with 5 bases of the junction left unmatched. Germline V gene lookup returns CDR1 SGHRS and CDR2 YFSETQ. This CDR3 reads CASSLEAGGGYNEQFF. In DNA, the CDR3 is TGCGCCAGCAGCTTGGAGGCGGGAGGAGGCTACAATGAGCAGTTCTTC.

The V call is TRBV5-1, the J call TRBJ2-1; 9 bases are a match to TRBD2. The CDR3 has 15 residues. CDR1 and CDR2 (germline): SGHRS, YFSETQ. J was trimmed by 12 bases and V by 0 bases; bases with no gene match: 10. As DNA, the CDR3 is TGCGCCAGCAGCTTGGGGGGACTAGCCGCTCCAGGGCAGTTCTTC. Protein sequence: CASSLGGLAAPGQFF.

This clonotype occurred a few times. The rearrangement uses TRBV29-1 and TRBJ2-4; TRBD1 is a possible D gene (7 bases). Trimming cost V 4 bases and J 2 bases, with 12 bases left between them. Germline V gives CDR1 SQVTM, CDR2 ANQGSEA. The CDR3 is made up of 14 amino acids. The CDR3 DNA reads TGCAGCGTTGCCGCAGGGGGGCCCAAAAACATTCAGTACTTC. Translation gives CSVAAGGPKNIQYF.

V gene TRBV2 combines with J gene TRBJ1-1; 8 bases are a match to TRBD1. Germline lookup yields CDR1 SNHLY and CDR2 FYNNEI. V shed 9 bases, J shed 10 bases, and the junction held 4 bases outside the gene matches. The CDR3 covers 10 residues. CDR3 loop: CARQGGRAFF. As DNA, the CDR3 is TGTGCCAGACAGGGGGGACGAGCTTTCTTT.

This clonotype was counted only a few times. One end of the junction is discordant with germline, which a read error may explain. CDR3 DNA sequence: TGTGCCAGCAGGTTAGACAGGACGGGAGACGAGCAGTACTTC. Translating it yields CASRLDRTGDEQYF. V usage is TRBV12-3 or TRBV12-4 and J usage is TRBJ2-7; D might be TRBD1 or TRBD2, each matching 6 bases. The CDR3 runs 14 residues.

This clonotype showed up just a few times. This chain connects TRBV29-1 to TRBJ1-1; D is perhaps TRBD1 (6 bases). V lost 5 bases and J 1 base, leaving 17 bases between the germline ends. The CDR3 has 15 residues. The V gene's germline CDR1 is SQVTM and CDR2 ANQGSEA. The CDR3 region has the DNA TGCAGCGTTTCGCAAACCGGGACATCGAACACTGAAGCTTTCTTT. Translating it yields CSVSQTGTSNTEAFF.

This clonotype was detected many times. The rearrangement joins TRBV23-1 to TRBJ2-1; possibly TRBD2 for D (5 bases). TRBV23-1 is an ORF, with its function uncertain. Trimming shortened V by 1 base and J by 0 bases, and 16 bases separated the two germline ends. The CDR3 runs to 18 residues. The CDR3 nucleotides are TGCGCCAGCAGTCAATTTCCTTTGAGCGGAAGCTCCTACAATGAGCAGTTCTTC. It translates to CASSQFPLSGSSYNEQFF.

This clonotype showed up many times. The chain uses TRBV5-1 and TRBJ2-3; D not certain. The CDR3 consists of 14 residues. Germline lookup yields CDR1 SGHRS and CDR2 YFSETQ. The V gene lost 1 base and the J gene lost 0 bases, with 6 bases spanning the gap. CDR3 DNA sequence: TGCGCCAGCAGCTTGTTTGCTAGCACAGATACGCAGTATTTT. It translates to CASSLFASTDTQYF.

This clonotype was observed a handful of times. This rearrangement joins TRBV28 to TRBJ2-4; TRBD1 or TRBD2 may be the D gene (5 bases each). The V gene lost 4 bases and the J gene lost 9 bases, with 16 bases spanning the gap. The germline gives CDR1 MDHEN, CDR2 SYDVKM. The CDR3 totals 14 residues. The CDR3 loop reads CASSSGTVDFIQYF. In DNA, the CDR3 is TGTGCCAGCAGTTCGGGGACGGTCGACTTCATTCAGTACTTC. Using reference TRBV28 and TRBJ2-4 for the parts outside the CDR3, the full variable domain is DVKVTQSSRYLVKRTGEKVFLECVQDMDHENMFWYRQDPGLGLRLIYFSYDVKMKEKGDIPEGYSVSREKKERFSLILESASTNQTSMYLCASSSGTVDFIQYFGAGTRLSVL.

This clonotype was counted between two and nine times. This sequence joins TRBV7-8 and TRBJ2-2; D uncertain. The germline V gene encodes CDR1 SGHVS and CDR2 FQNEAQ. This CDR3 is 13 amino acids long. Trimming shortened V by 6 bases and J by 1 base, and 6 bases separated the two germline ends. CDR3 in amino acids: CASSQVNTGELFF. The CDR3 bases are TGTGCCAGCAGTCAGGTGAACACCGGGGAGCTGTTTTTT. The full variable domain, rest sourced from reference TRBV7-8 and TRBJ2-2, is GAGVSQSPRYKVAKRGQDVALRCDPISGHVSLFWYQQALGQGPEFLTYFQNEAQLDKSGLPSDRFFAERPEGSVSTLKIQRTQQEDSAVYLCASSQVNTGELFFGEGSRLTVL.

The chain recombines TRBV10-3 with TRBJ2-1; 12 bases map to TRBD2. The CDR3 covers 16 residues. J lost 4 bases, V lost 6 bases, and 7 bases had no gene match. Germline V gene sequence: CDR1 ENHRY, CDR2 SYGVKD. CDR3 sequence reads: CAISPGTSGYYNEQFF. In nucleotides, the CDR3 is TGTGCCATCAGCCCCGGGACTAGCGGGTATTACAATGAGCAGTTCTTC.

The V call is TRBV7-9, the J call TRBJ1-1, with D perhaps TRBD1 (6 bases). CDR3 length: 17 amino acids. Germline lookup yields CDR1 SEHNR and CDR2 FQNEAQ (reference sequence). Trimming left V 5 bases short and J 5 bases short, with 24 bases between. The CDR3 DNA is TGTGCCAGCAGCCATCTTTCCGGGACACCGGGGGGAACTGAAGCTTTCTTT. Amino acid sequence: CASSHLSGTPGGTEAFF.

This clonotype was seen ten or more times. The J gene is TRBJ2-1, the V gene TRBV4-2, with D possibly TRBD1 on 5 matching bases. Germline-derived CDR1 and CDR2 are LGHNA and YNFKEQ. The CDR3 is 15 amino acids. The V gene lost 0 bases and the J gene lost 2 bases, with 8 bases spanning the gap. Written as DNA, the CDR3 is TGTGCCAGCAGCCAAGAACAGGTACCCTACAATGAGCAGTTCTTC. This translates into CASSQEQVPYNEQFF.

This clonotype was seen repeatedly, ten times or more. V is TRBV20-1 and J is TRBJ2-3; D perhaps matches TRBD2 (6 bases). CDR1 and CDR2 (germline): DFQATT, SNEGSKA (reference sequence). The CDR3 length is 11 residues. V gave up 6 bases and J gave up 6 bases, with 10 bases separating them. This CDR3 reads CSARGGDTQYF. The CDR3 bases are TGCAGTGCGCGCGGAGGGGATACGCAGTATTTT.

V and J are TRBV5-1 and TRBJ2-5; D gene unclear. CDR3 length: 15 residues. CDR1 is SGHRS, CDR2 YFSETQ, per germline. Between the trimmed V and J ends, which lost 1 base and 6 bases, there was a span of 16 bases. The CDR3 DNA reads TGCGCCAGCAGCTTGAGATCAAGGGTTGGGAAGACCCAGTACTTC. As protein: CASSLRSRVGKTQYF.

The chain combines TRBV5-5 with TRBJ1-5; D gene unclear. Per the germline V gene, CDR1 is SGHKS and CDR2 is YYEKEE (reference sequence). This CDR3 has 16 residues. V lost 3 bases and J 3 bases, leaving 16 bases between the germline ends. Written as DNA, the CDR3 is TGTGCCAGCAGCTCCTCGCTGGCCAAGGCCAATCAGCCCCAGCATTTT. This gives the protein CASSSSLAKANQPQHF.